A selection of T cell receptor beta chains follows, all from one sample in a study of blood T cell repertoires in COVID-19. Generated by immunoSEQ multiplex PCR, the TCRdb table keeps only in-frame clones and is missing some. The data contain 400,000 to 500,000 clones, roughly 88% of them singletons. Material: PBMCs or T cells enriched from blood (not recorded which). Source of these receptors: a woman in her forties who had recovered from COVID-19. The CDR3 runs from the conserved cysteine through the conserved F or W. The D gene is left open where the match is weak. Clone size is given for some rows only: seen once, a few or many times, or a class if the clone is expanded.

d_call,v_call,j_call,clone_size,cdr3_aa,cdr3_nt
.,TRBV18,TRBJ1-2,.,CASSRTRGGYTF,TGTGCCAGCTCACGAACCCGGGGTGGCTACACCTTC
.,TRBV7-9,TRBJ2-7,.,CASTHIYEQYF,TGTGCCAGCACCCACATCTACGAGCAGTACTTC
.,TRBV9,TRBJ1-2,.,CASSVGQANYGYTF,TGTGCCAGCAGCGTAGGGCAGGCTAACTATGGCTACACCTTC
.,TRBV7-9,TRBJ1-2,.,CASSLDAGIDYGYTF,TGTGCCAGCAGCCTTGACGCGGGGATCGACTATGGCTACACCTTC
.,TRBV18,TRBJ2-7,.,CASSPGAEGGYEQYF,TGTGCCAGCTCCCCCGGGGCGGAAGGGGGCTACGAGCAGTACTTC
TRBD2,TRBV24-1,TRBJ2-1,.,CATSETGLAGGEQFF,TGTGCCACCAGTGAAACGGGACTAGCGGGAGGTGAGCAGTTCTTC
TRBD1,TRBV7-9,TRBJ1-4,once,CASSHRTGIATNEKLFF,TGTGCCAGCAGCCACCGGACAGGAATAGCAACTAATGAAAAACTGTTTTTT
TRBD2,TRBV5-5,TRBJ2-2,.,CASSSPRGAGANTGELFF,TGTGCCAGCAGCTCCCCCAGGGGAGCGGGAGCGAACACCGGGGAGCTGTTTTTT
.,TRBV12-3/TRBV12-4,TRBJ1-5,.,CASSSRGQPQHF,TGTGCCAGCAGTAGCAGGGGCCAGCCCCAGCATTTT
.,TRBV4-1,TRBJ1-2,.,CASSQDHQARGYYGYTF,TGCGCCAGCAGCCAAGATCATCAGGCCCGAGGGTACTATGGCTACACCTTC
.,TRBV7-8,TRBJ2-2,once,CASSLGENFGAAGELFF,TGTGCCAGCAGCTTAGGTGAGAACTTCGGAGCTGCCGGGGAGCTGTTTTTT
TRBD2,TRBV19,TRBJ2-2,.,CASSPGLAGHTGELFF,TGTGCCAGTAGTCCGGGACTAGCGGGACACACCGGGGAGCTGTTTTTT
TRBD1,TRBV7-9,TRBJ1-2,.,CASSLVAGGGYTF,TGTGCCAGCAGCTTAGTCGCAGGGGGTGGCTACACCTTC
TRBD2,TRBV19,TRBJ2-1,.,CASSHSGNRRYNEQFF,TGTGCCAGTAGTCATAGCGGGAACAGGCGTTACAATGAGCAGTTCTTC
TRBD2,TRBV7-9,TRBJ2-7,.,CASSLPGLAGVGGGEQYF,TGTGCCAGCAGCTTACCGGGACTAGCGGGAGTCGGGGGTGGAGAGCAGTACTTC
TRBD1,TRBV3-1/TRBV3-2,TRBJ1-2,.,CASSQVVTGVGYTF,TGTGCCAGCAGCCAGGTCGTGACAGGGGTTGGCTACACCTTC
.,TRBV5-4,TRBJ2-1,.,CASRFVEASSSYNEQFF,TGTGCCAGCAGGTTCGTGGAGGCATCCAGCTCCTACAATGAGCAGTTCTTC
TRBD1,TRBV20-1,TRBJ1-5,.,CSASVIQGQLRADQPQHF,TGCAGTGCCAGTGTCATCCAGGGACAGTTACGGGCGGATCAGCCCCAGCATTTT
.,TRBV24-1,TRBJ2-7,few,CATESGSPSYEQYF,TGTGCCACCGAGAGCGGGTCCCCATCCTACGAGCAGTACTTC
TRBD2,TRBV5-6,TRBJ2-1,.,CASSQAGGYNEQFF,TGTGCCAGCAGCCAAGCGGGAGGGTATAATGAGCAGTTCTTC
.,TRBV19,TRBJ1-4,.,CASSIDRSEKLFF,TGTGCCAGTAGTATAGACAGAAGTGAAAAACTGTTTTTT
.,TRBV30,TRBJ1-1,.,CAWGVGRVEAFF,TGTGCCTGGGGGGTCGGTCGGGTCGAAGCTTTCTTT
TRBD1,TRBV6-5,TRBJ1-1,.,CASSTTGDTEAFF,TGTGCCAGCAGTACCACAGGGGACACTGAAGCTTTCTTT
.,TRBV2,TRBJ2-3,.,CASRKGEVTQYF,TGTGCCAGCAGGAAGGGGGAAGTTACGCAGTATTTT
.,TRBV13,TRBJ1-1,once,CASSLQGEAFF,TGTGCCAGCAGCTTGCAGGGTGAAGCTTTCTTT
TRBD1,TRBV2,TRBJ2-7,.,CASETGTERFDEQYF,TGTGCCAGCGAAACAGGGACAGAGCGGTTCGACGAGCAGTACTTC
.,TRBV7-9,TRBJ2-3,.,CASSLLNGGSTDTQYF,TGTGCCAGCAGCTTACTGAACGGGGGAAGTACAGATACGCAGTATTTT
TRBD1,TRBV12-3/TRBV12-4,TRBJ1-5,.,CASSRTGNQPQHF,TGTGCCAGCAGCCGGACAGGGAATCAGCCCCAGCATTTT
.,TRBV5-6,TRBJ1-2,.,CASSLGQLANYGYTF,TGTGCCAGCAGCTTGGGACAGTTAGCTAACTATGGCTACACCTTC
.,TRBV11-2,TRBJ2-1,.,CASSLRAGLYNEQFF,TGTGCCAGCAGCTTAAGGGCGGGCCTCTACAATGAGCAGTTCTTC
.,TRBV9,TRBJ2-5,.,CASSVRGNMETQYF,TGTGCCAGCAGCGTAAGGGGAAATATGGAGACCCAGTACTTC
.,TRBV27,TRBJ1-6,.,CASSFKGLSYNSPLHF,TGTGCCAGCAGTTTCAAGGGACTTAGTTATAATTCACCCCTCCACTTT
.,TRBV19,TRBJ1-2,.,CATTDSYYGYTF,TGTGCCACAACGGACAGTTACTATGGCTACACCTTC
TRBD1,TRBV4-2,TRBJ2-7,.,CASSQQGQGNAYEQYF,TGTGCCAGCAGCCAACAGGGACAGGGTAACGCCTACGAGCAGTACTTC
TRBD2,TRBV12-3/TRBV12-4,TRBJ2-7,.,CASRTSGRQQYF,TGTGCCAGCAGGACTAGCGGGAGGCAGCAGTACTTC
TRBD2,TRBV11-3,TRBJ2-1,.,CASQPLTSGEPHNEQFF,TGTGCCAGCCAGCCTTTGACTAGCGGAGAACCTCACAATGAGCAGTTCTTC
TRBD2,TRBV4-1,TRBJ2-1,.,CASSQDKRGSYNEQFF,TGCGCCAGCAGCCAAGATAAGCGGGGTTCCTACAATGAGCAGTTCTTC
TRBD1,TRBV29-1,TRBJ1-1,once,CSVPGQGNTEAFF,TGCAGCGTCCCGGGACAGGGGAACACTGAAGCTTTCTTT
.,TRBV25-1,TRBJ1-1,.,CASRQATGRVAEAFF,TGTGCCAGCAGGCAAGCAACAGGGCGCGTGGCTGAAGCTTTCTTT
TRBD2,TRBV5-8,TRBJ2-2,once,CASSRRGLAANTGELFF,TGTGCCAGCAGCCGAAGGGGACTAGCGGCGAACACCGGGGAGCTGTTTTTT
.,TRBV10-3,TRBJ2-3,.,CAISRDSDTQYF,TGTGCCATCAGTAGGGACTCAGATACGCAGTATTTT
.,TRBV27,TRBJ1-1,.,CASSPLRSLRNTEAFF,TGTGCCAGCAGCCCGCTGAGGTCTCTGAGGAACACTGAAGCTTTCTTT
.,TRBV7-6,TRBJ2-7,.,CASSSTEGYEQYF,TGTGCCAGCAGCTCGACGGAGGGCTACGAGCAGTACTTC
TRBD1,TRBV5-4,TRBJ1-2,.,CASSQDRDYGYTF,TGTGCCAGCAGCCAGGACAGGGACTATGGCTACACCTTC
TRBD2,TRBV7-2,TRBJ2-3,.,CASSQWGTSDTQYF,TGTGCCAGCAGCCAGTGGGGGACTAGCGATACGCAGTATTTT
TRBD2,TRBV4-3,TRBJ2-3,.,CASSQGSGRAWADTQYF,TGCGCCAGCAGCCAAGGGTCCGGGAGGGCCTGGGCAGATACGCAGTATTTT
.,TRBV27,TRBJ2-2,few,CASSLDGAGPGELFF,TGTGCCAGCAGTTTGGATGGGGCAGGGCCCGGGGAGCTGTTTTTT
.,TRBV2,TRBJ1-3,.,CASSVPTASSGNTIYF,TGTGCCAGCAGTGTCCCAACAGCCTCCTCTGGAAACACCATATATTTT
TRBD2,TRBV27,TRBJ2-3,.,CASSLSSRLAGLRTDTQYF,TGTGCCAGCAGTTTAAGTTCCCGACTAGCGGGACTCCGCACAGATACGCAGTATTTT
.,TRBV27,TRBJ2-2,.,CASSLVMNTGELFF,TGTGCCAGCAGTTTAGTAATGAACACCGGGGAGCTGTTTTTT
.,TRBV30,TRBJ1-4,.,CAWRNRATNEKLFF,TGTGCCTGGAGGAACAGGGCAACTAATGAAAAACTGTTTTTT
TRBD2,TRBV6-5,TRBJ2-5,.,CASSYYAGARETQYF,TGTGCCAGCAGTTACTATGCGGGAGCTAGGGAGACCCAGTACTTC
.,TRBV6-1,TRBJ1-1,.,CASSALRGRSLYTEAFF,TGTGCCAGCAGTGCCCTAAGGGGTCGCTCCCTTTACACTGAAGCTTTCTTT
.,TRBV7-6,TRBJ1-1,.,CASSSGQKTEAFF,TGTGCCAGCAGCTCCGGACAGAAGACTGAAGCTTTCTTT
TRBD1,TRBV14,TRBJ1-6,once,CASSPGTVNSPLHF,TGTGCCAGCAGCCCCGGGACAGTCAATTCACCCCTCCACTTT
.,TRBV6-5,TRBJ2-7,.,CASSPTGFDEQYF,TGTGCCAGCAGCCCCACAGGGTTCGACGAGCAGTACTTC
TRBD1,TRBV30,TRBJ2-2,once,CAWRRTGGTGELFF,TGTGCCTGGAGACGGACAGGTGGCACCGGGGAGCTGTTTTTT